One T cell receptor beta chain is described in this entry. The table came from immunoSEQ multiplex PCR; TCRdb's copy has only in-frame clones and leaves some out. The sample has about 1 million clones, about 77% seen once; the top ten hold 1.5%. The data are from a study of shared clonotypes between healthy human individuals. In the study overall: The plates for each donor numbered three CD4 naive, three CD4 memory, two CD8 naive and one CD8 memory.

Everyone who donated was a Caucasian adult who lived in Nashville, Tennessee. It was into CD45RA+ naive and CD45RA-negative memory subsets that the CD4+ cells were split. Sequences were obtained from memory CD4+ T cells sorted from blood. As to subset: CD45RA-negative fraction. This clonotype was sampled from a man aged 18 to 29 in good health.

In DNA, the CDR3 is TGTGCCAGCAGCTCGTCGGGACTAGCGGTTTACAATGAGCAGTTCTTC. Translated, it gives CASSSSGLAVYNEQFF. The chain uses TRBV11-2 and TRBJ2-1, with 11 bases matching TRBD2. The CDR3 contains 16 residues. The V and J ends lost 4 bases and 4 bases, in that order; junction bases with no gene match: 6. Germline CDR1 and CDR2: SGHAT and FQNNGV.